The rows below give T cell receptor beta chains drawn from one sample of a study of cytomegalovirus exposure and HLA in healthy donors. The data were produced by immunoSEQ multiplex PCR, yet TCRdb's version contains in-frame clones alone and is incomplete. The data show 95,000 to 150,000 clones, around 75% seen once. Sequenced: PBMCs. Source of these receptors: a woman in her forties or fifties in good health and CMV-seronegative. CDR3s include the opening cysteine and the closing phenylalanine or tryptophan. The D gene is left open where the match is weak. A clone size is listed for some rows: how often the clone was seen (once, few, many), or a class if it is expanded.

d_call clone_size j_call v_call cdr3_aa cdr3_nt
- - TRBJ2-1 TRBV28 CASRLPYNEQFF TGTGCCAGCAGACTACCTTACAATGAGCAGTTCTTC
TRBD2 - TRBJ2-7 TRBV9 CASSKRTSEYEQYF TGTGCCAGCAGCAAAAGAACTAGCGAATACGAGCAGTACTTC
- - TRBJ2-7 TRBV5-6 CASSWTRSYEQYF TGTGCCAGCAGCTGGACACGCTCCTACGAGCAGTACTTC
TRBD1 - TRBJ1-1 TRBV28 CASSQRTGSKDTEAFF TGTGCCAGCAGCCAACGGACAGGGAGTAAGGACACTGAAGCTTTCTTT
- - TRBJ2-5 TRBV6-5 CASSPQAQETQYF TGTGCCAGCAGTCCCCAAGCCCAAGAGACCCAGTACTTC
- - TRBJ1-4 TRBV2 CASSGARDSRAREKLFF TGTGCCAGCAGTGGGGCCCGCGATAGCAGGGCCCGGGAAAAACTGTTTTTT
- - TRBJ1-3 TRBV29-1 CSANVDSSSGNTIYF TGCAGCGCGAATGTCGACAGTAGCTCTGGAAACACCATATATTTT
- - TRBJ1-1 TRBV28 CASSFAGTFEVRGTEAFF TGTGCCAGCAGTTTTGCCGGGACATTCGAGGTTCGGGGCACTGAAGCTTTCTTT
- few TRBJ2-1 TRBV11-2 CASSLAPSSEQFF TGTGCCAGCAGCTTGGCCCCCTCTAGTGAGCAGTTCTTC
TRBD2 - TRBJ2-3 TRBV28 CASSLIAGGGTDTQYF TGTGCCAGCAGTTTAATAGCGGGAGGGGGCACAGATACGCAGTATTTT
- - TRBJ1-2 TRBV6-6 CASSYAEEPNYGYTF TGTGCCAGCAGTTATGCGGAGGAACCTAACTATGGCTACACCTTC
TRBD2 - TRBJ2-4 TRBV7-2 CASSSRTSGRDMAKNIQYF TGTGCCAGCAGCTCCCGGACTAGCGGGAGGGATATGGCCAAAAACATTCAGTACTTC
- - TRBJ1-4 TRBV28 CASSTIGGGDEKLFF TGTGCCAGCAGTACAATAGGTGGGGGGGATGAAAAACTGTTTTTT
- - TRBJ1-1 TRBV5-1 CASSFGREMAEAFF TGCGCCAGCAGCTTTGGGAGGGAGATGGCTGAAGCTTTCTTT
- once TRBJ2-2 TRBV7-2 CASSLAPGQRRYTGELFF TGTGCCAGCAGCTTAGCTCCGGGACAAAGAAGGTACACCGGGGAGCTGTTTTTT
- once TRBJ1-2 TRBV9 CASSVGDRNYGYTF TGTGCCAGCAGCGTAGGAGACAGGAACTATGGCTACACCTTC
- - TRBJ1-5 TRBV5-5 CASSLTGTYQPQHF TGTGCCAGCAGCTTGACAGGCACCTATCAGCCCCAGCATTTT
TRBD2 once TRBJ2-4 TRBV6-5 CASSYEVSGRFFF TGTGCCAGCAGTTACGAGGTTAGCGGGAGGTTTTTCTTC
- - TRBJ1-4 TRBV6-6 CASSYTGLNEKLFF TGTGCCAGCAGTTATACAGGCTTAAATGAAAAACTGTTTTTT
TRBD1 few TRBJ2-6 TRBV5-5 CASSFGRMGTGISGANVLTF TGTGCCAGCAGCTTCGGTCGTATGGGGACAGGCATCTCTGGGGCCAACGTCCTGACTTTC
TRBD2 - TRBJ2-5 TRBV7-2 CASSLVSGRTQEAQYF TGTGCCAGCAGCTTGGTTAGCGGGAGGACCCAAGAGGCCCAGTACTTC
TRBD1 - TRBJ2-5 TRBV7-2 CASSSPLWTGGTQETQYF TGTGCCAGCAGCTCACCTCTGTGGACAGGCGGAACTCAAGAGACCCAGTACTTC